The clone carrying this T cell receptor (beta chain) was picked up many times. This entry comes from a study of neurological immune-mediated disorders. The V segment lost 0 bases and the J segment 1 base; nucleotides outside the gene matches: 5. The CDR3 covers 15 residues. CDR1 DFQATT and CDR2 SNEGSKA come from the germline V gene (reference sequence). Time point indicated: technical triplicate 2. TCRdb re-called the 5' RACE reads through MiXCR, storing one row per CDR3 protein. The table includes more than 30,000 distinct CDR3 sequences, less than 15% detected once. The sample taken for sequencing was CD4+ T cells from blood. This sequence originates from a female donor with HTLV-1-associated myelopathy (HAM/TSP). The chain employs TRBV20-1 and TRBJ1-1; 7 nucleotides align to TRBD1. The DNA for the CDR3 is TGCAGTGCTAGAGATTCTGGGGACAGGAACACTGAAGCTTTCTTT. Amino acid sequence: CSARDSGDRNTEAFF.